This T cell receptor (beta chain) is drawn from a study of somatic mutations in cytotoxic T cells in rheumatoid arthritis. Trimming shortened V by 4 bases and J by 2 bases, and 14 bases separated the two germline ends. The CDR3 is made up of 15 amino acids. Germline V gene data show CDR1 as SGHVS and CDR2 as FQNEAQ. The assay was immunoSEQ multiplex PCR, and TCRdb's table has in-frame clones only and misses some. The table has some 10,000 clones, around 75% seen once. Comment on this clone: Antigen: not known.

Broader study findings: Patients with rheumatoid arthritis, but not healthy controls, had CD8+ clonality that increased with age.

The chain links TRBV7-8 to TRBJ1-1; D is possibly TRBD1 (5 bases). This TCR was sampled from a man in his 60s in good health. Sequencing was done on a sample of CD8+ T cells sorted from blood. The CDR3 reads CASSSAGTYNTEAFF. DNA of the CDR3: TGTGCCAGCAGCTCCGCCGGGACTTACAACACTGAAGCTTTCTTT.